Listed below are T cell receptor beta chains from one sample, sequenced in a study of blood T cells in healthy people across ages. TCRdb fed the 5' RACE reads into MiXCR, producing one record per CDR3 protein. Of some 920,000 distinct CDR3 sequences in the sample, just over 50% are singletons; the top ten hold around 21%. Material for sequencing was blood. The receptors stem from a woman aged 55-69 years in good health. The conserved cysteine and the conserved F or W are not part of the CDR3 here. D genes are given only for firm matches.

d_call: NA
v_call: TRBV6-5
j_call: TRBJ2-3
cdr3_aa: ASSYSAREKQGSQY

d_call: TRBD2
v_call: TRBV12-3/TRBV12-4
j_call: NA
cdr3_aa: ASLERGAGETQY

d_call: NA
v_call: TRBV20-1
j_call: TRBJ1-5
cdr3_aa: SANVGRISNQPQH

d_call: NA
v_call: TRBV4-2
j_call: TRBJ2-1
cdr3_aa: ASRHPGTASNEQF

d_call: TRBD1
v_call: TRBV6-2/TRBV6-3
j_call: TRBJ2-7
cdr3_aa: ASNTRRQGTYEQY

d_call: TRBD2
v_call: TRBV25-1
j_call: TRBJ2-5
cdr3_aa: ASSEFMGEGQETQY

d_call: NA
v_call: TRBV20-1
j_call: TRBJ1-6
cdr3_aa: SATPGKGGGSYNSPLH

d_call: TRBD1
v_call: TRBV29-1
j_call: TRBJ2-1
cdr3_aa: STRTGGSFNEQF

d_call: NA
v_call: TRBV6-5
j_call: TRBJ2-3
cdr3_aa: ASRDTGSTDTQY

d_call: NA
v_call: TRBV5-1
j_call: TRBJ2-3
cdr3_aa: ASSQTTTDTQY

d_call: NA
v_call: TRBV9
j_call: TRBJ2-5
cdr3_aa: ASSPTTKYQETQY

d_call: NA
v_call: TRBV25-1
j_call: TRBJ2-5
cdr3_aa: ASSELLGAETQY

d_call: TRBD2
v_call: TRBV6-4
j_call: TRBJ2-3
cdr3_aa: ASPGLAGPSTDTQY

d_call: NA
v_call: TRBV5-1
j_call: TRBJ2-7
cdr3_aa: ASTGSASVGEQY

d_call: TRBD1
v_call: TRBV2
j_call: TRBJ2-1
cdr3_aa: AGSPRGHQNEQF

d_call: TRBD2
v_call: TRBV20-1
j_call: NA
cdr3_aa: SAREPAGVSEQY

d_call: TRBD2
v_call: TRBV29-1
j_call: TRBJ2-3
cdr3_aa: SVEGLAGGRDTQY

d_call: NA
v_call: TRBV7-2
j_call: TRBJ1-1
cdr3_aa: ASSLGTTVNTEAF

d_call: NA
v_call: TRBV7-9
j_call: TRBJ2-1
cdr3_aa: ASKPLSAGSYDEQF

d_call: NA
v_call: TRBV6-5
j_call: TRBJ1-5
cdr3_aa: ASSRDVGQPQH

d_call: NA
v_call: TRBV6-5
j_call: TRBJ2-2
cdr3_aa: ASSYSGFGELF

d_call: TRBD2
v_call: TRBV28
j_call: TRBJ2-7
cdr3_aa: ASRAGVLGEQY

d_call: NA
v_call: TRBV4-1
j_call: TRBJ2-5
cdr3_aa: ASSQDRGSQETQY

d_call: TRBD1
v_call: TRBV4-3
j_call: TRBJ1-6
cdr3_aa: ASSSGTGGSSSPLH

d_call: TRBD1
v_call: TRBV11-3
j_call: TRBJ2-3
cdr3_aa: ASSPQGQGSTDTQY

d_call: NA
v_call: TRBV2
j_call: TRBJ2-6
cdr3_aa: ASSDRLSGANVLT

d_call: NA
v_call: TRBV28
j_call: TRBJ1-2
cdr3_aa: ASSLEPGPYGYT

d_call: NA
v_call: TRBV10-3
j_call: TRBJ2-1
cdr3_aa: AISTDPYNEQF

d_call: NA
v_call: TRBV28
j_call: TRBJ1-4
cdr3_aa: ASSLTQLAEKLF

d_call: TRBD2
v_call: TRBV20-1
j_call: TRBJ2-3
cdr3_aa: SAPVRSGRATDTQY

d_call: NA
v_call: TRBV7-9
j_call: TRBJ2-3
cdr3_aa: ASSLALSGGLADTQY

d_call: NA
v_call: TRBV20-1
j_call: TRBJ2-1
cdr3_aa: SARALSGTHNEQF

d_call: NA
v_call: TRBV27
j_call: TRBJ1-2
cdr3_aa: ASSFLNNKGYT

d_call: TRBD2
v_call: TRBV7-2
j_call: TRBJ2-7
cdr3_aa: ASSLTPGGGLGEQY

d_call: NA
v_call: TRBV2
j_call: TRBJ1-1
cdr3_aa: ARQGRMNTEAF

d_call: NA
v_call: TRBV29-1
j_call: TRBJ2-3
cdr3_aa: SYLDPPDTQY

d_call: NA
v_call: TRBV7-6
j_call: TRBJ2-3
cdr3_aa: ASSRLGMSTDTQY

d_call: NA
v_call: TRBV7-2
j_call: TRBJ1-2
cdr3_aa: ASSLWGLGGRGYI

d_call: TRBD1
v_call: TRBV25-1
j_call: TRBJ1-5
cdr3_aa: ASSAGTGGSQPQH

d_call: TRBD2
v_call: TRBV5-1
j_call: TRBJ2-3
cdr3_aa: ASSPEGSGRPSTGTQY

d_call: NA
v_call: TRBV20-1
j_call: TRBJ2-7
cdr3_aa: SARVELEQY

d_call: TRBD2
v_call: TRBV11-2
j_call: TRBJ2-5
cdr3_aa: ASSFSGSGGETQY

d_call: TRBD1
v_call: TRBV12-3/TRBV12-4
j_call: TRBJ2-5
cdr3_aa: ASPTPGQGLETQY

d_call: NA
v_call: TRBV5-1
j_call: TRBJ2-1
cdr3_aa: ASSRKAAGAGNEQF

d_call: TRBD1
v_call: TRBV20-1
j_call: NA
cdr3_aa: SANEYRGYEQY

d_call: NA
v_call: TRBV29-1
j_call: TRBJ2-3
cdr3_aa: SPWTGTDTQY

d_call: TRBD2
v_call: TRBV7-2
j_call: TRBJ2-3
cdr3_aa: ASSTPSGSWSDTQY

d_call: NA
v_call: TRBV2
j_call: TRBJ2-2
cdr3_aa: ASSLRQSGELF

d_call: TRBD2
v_call: TRBV12-5
j_call: NA
cdr3_aa: ASGNTSAYNEQY

d_call: TRBD1
v_call: TRBV7-9
j_call: TRBJ1-2
cdr3_aa: ASSHTGDYNYGYT

d_call: TRBD2
v_call: TRBV6-2/TRBV6-3
j_call: TRBJ2-3
cdr3_aa: ASRLEAGGRDTQY

d_call: NA
v_call: TRBV29-1
j_call: TRBJ1-1
cdr3_aa: SVEPPGPTGAF

d_call: TRBD2
v_call: TRBV6-5
j_call: TRBJ2-5
cdr3_aa: ASRSGGPLETQY